These T cell receptor beta chains were read from a single sample in a study of T cell responses to AZD1222 COVID-19 vaccine. Libraries were prepared by immunoSEQ multiplex PCR; TCRdb keeps only in-frame clonotypes and omits some of them. Of tens of thousands of clones in the sample, over 80% are singletons; the top ten hold 5% to 6%. The source was peripheral blood, collected on day 0 of AZD1222 vaccination. The receptor source for this set is an adult in good health. Both conserved end residues are part of each CDR3. D genes are given only for firm matches. Clone size is shown for a subset of rows, as once, few, many or a class of expanded clone.

size: .
J: TRBJ2-6
D: .
V: TRBV7-3
DNA: TGTGCCAGCAGCCGGGGGAGCTCTGGGGCCAACGTCCTGACTTTC
CDR3: CASSRGSSGANVLTF

size: .
J: TRBJ2-3
D: .
V: TRBV3-1/TRBV3-2
DNA: TGTGCCAGCAGCCCGTTTGTGGGGGGCTCCGTCACAGATACGCAGTATTTT
CDR3: CASSPFVGGSVTDTQYF

size: .
J: TRBJ2-2
D: .
V: TRBV3-1/TRBV3-2
DNA: TGTGCCAGCAGCCAGGGGGCGACGGTCGGGGAGCTGTTTTTT
CDR3: CASSQGATVGELFF

size: .
J: TRBJ1-2
D: TRBD1
V: TRBV6-1
DNA: TGTGCCAGCAGTGAAGGCAGGGGGCCACCCAACTATGGCTACACCTTC
CDR3: CASSEGRGPPNYGYTF

size: .
J: TRBJ2-5
D: .
V: TRBV7-2
DNA: TGTGCCAGCAGCTTATTAGCCCCTCTTCAAGAGACCCAGTACTTC
CDR3: CASSLLAPLQETQYF

size: .
J: TRBJ2-1
D: TRBD2
V: TRBV3-1/TRBV3-2
DNA: TGTGCCAGCAGCCAACTAGCGGGGGCCGCCTACAATGAGCAGTTCTTC
CDR3: CASSQLAGAAYNEQFF

size: .
J: TRBJ2-7
D: .
V: TRBV6-1
DNA: TGTGCCAGCAGTGAAGAGGTCAGGCGGTACGAGCAGTACTTC
CDR3: CASSEEVRRYEQYF

size: .
J: TRBJ1-2
D: TRBD1
V: TRBV5-1
DNA: TGCGCCAGCAGCCTCCGGGACAGGGGGCGTGACTATGGCTACACCTTC
CDR3: CASSLRDRGRDYGYTF

size: .
J: TRBJ2-1
D: .
V: TRBV4-3
DNA: TGCGCCAGCAGCCAAGAAGCGGCGCGCTACAATGAGCAGTTCTTC
CDR3: CASSQEAARYNEQFF

size: .
J: TRBJ1-1
D: .
V: TRBV24-1
DNA: TGTGCCACCAGTGATCCTATCCGGGAGGAAGAGAACACTGAAGCTTTCTTT
CDR3: CATSDPIREEENTEAFF

size: .
J: TRBJ1-2
D: TRBD1
V: TRBV14
DNA: TGTGCCAGCAGCCAAGATCAGGGGGGCTATGGCTACACCTTC
CDR3: CASSQDQGGYGYTF

size: .
J: TRBJ1-6
D: TRBD1
V: TRBV18
DNA: TGTGCCAGCTCTAGGGGGCCTAACGGTAATTCACCCCTCCACTTT
CDR3: CASSRGPNGNSPLHF

size: once
J: TRBJ2-3
D: TRBD2
V: TRBV10-3
DNA: TGTGCCATCAAAGAAGGACCTAGCGGGGGGATGGATACGCAGTATTTT
CDR3: CAIKEGPSGGMDTQYF

size: .
J: TRBJ2-7
D: TRBD1
V: TRBV5-1
DNA: TGCGCCAGCAGCTTGGTCGGGACAGTATCCGAGCAGTACTTC
CDR3: CASSLVGTVSEQYF

size: .
J: TRBJ1-1
D: .
V: TRBV18
DNA: TGTGCCAGCTCACCACCTATAGCTGCAATGAACACTGAAGCTTTCTTT
CDR3: CASSPPIAAMNTEAFF

size: few
J: TRBJ2-7
D: .
V: TRBV7-9
DNA: TGTGCCAGCAGCTCCGAGTTTGTCTACGAGCAGTACTTC
CDR3: CASSSEFVYEQYF

size: .
J: TRBJ1-3
D: .
V: TRBV14
DNA: TGTGCCAGCAGCCCCTTTGGCGCCAGAAACACCATATATTTT
CDR3: CASSPFGARNTIYF

size: .
J: TRBJ2-2
D: .
V: TRBV18
DNA: TGTGCCAGCTCACCACAGGGGCGAACGAACACCGGGGAGCTGTTTTTT
CDR3: CASSPQGRTNTGELFF

size: .
J: TRBJ2-1
D: TRBD2
V: TRBV7-8
DNA: TGTGCCAGCAGCCCTCGGGGACTGGCTAGACGGCGGGGGGAGGGAGAGCAGTTCTTC
CDR3: CASSPRGLARRRGEGEQFF

size: .
J: TRBJ2-1
D: .
V: TRBV7-2
DNA: TGTGCCAGCAGCTTCGCTTCCGGGGGCAGCAATGAGCAGTTCTTC
CDR3: CASSFASGGSNEQFF

size: once
J: TRBJ2-1
D: .
V: TRBV11-2
DNA: TGTGCCAGCAGCTTAGATTCGTATAGTGAGCAGTTCTTC
CDR3: CASSLDSYSEQFF

size: .
J: TRBJ1-1
D: TRBD1
V: TRBV5-6
DNA: TGTGCCAGCAGCCCCGGGACAGGGTTGGACACTGAAGCTTTCTTT
CDR3: CASSPGTGLDTEAFF

size: .
J: TRBJ1-5
D: .
V: TRBV7-3
DNA: TGTGCCAGCAGCTTGACCGGAGACAATCAGCCCCAGCATTTT
CDR3: CASSLTGDNQPQHF

size: few
J: TRBJ2-2
D: .
V: TRBV11-3
DNA: TGTGCCAGCACAACGGGCTTCTGGTCTGTAGGGGAGCTGTTTTTT
CDR3: CASTTGFWSVGELFF

size: .
J: TRBJ2-5
D: TRBD2
V: TRBV29-1
DNA: TGCAGCGTTGAATCGGGACTAGCGGGGGGACCCGAAGAGACCCAGTACTTC
CDR3: CSVESGLAGGPEETQYF

size: once
J: TRBJ2-2
D: .
V: TRBV7-6
DNA: TGTGCCAGCAGCTTATCGCCTAACATGCACACCGGGGAGCTGTTTTTT
CDR3: CASSLSPNMHTGELFF

size: .
J: TRBJ1-1
D: .
V: TRBV30
DNA: TGTGCCTGGGGGCCACCGGGGACTGAAGCTTTCTTT
CDR3: CAWGPPGTEAFF

size: .
J: TRBJ2-1
D: TRBD2
V: TRBV30
DNA: TGTGCCTGGTCCCTAGCGGGGGGGCGTCATGAGCAGTTCTTC
CDR3: CAWSLAGGRHEQFF

size: .
J: TRBJ1-2
D: .
V: TRBV5-1
DNA: TGCGCCAGCCGTGACAGGATGTTCAATAACTATGGCTACACCTTC
CDR3: CASRDRMFNNYGYTF

size: .
J: TRBJ1-1
D: TRBD1
V: TRBV4-2
DNA: TGTGCCAGCAGCCAAGGGGGGACAGGGAACACTGAAGCTTTCTTT
CDR3: CASSQGGTGNTEAFF

size: .
J: TRBJ1-2
D: .
V: TRBV6-2/TRBV6-3
DNA: TGTGCCAGCAGTTTGACAGAATCTGGGAAATATGGCTACACCTTC
CDR3: CASSLTESGKYGYTF

size: .
J: TRBJ1-1
D: .
V: TRBV7-9
DNA: TGTGCCAGCAGCTTAGTAGGGGCCGACACTGAAGCTTTCTTT
CDR3: CASSLVGADTEAFF

size: once
J: TRBJ2-3
D: TRBD2
V: TRBV9
DNA: TGTGCCAGCAGCGCCGGGGGGACTCGCACAGATACGCAGTATTTT
CDR3: CASSAGGTRTDTQYF

size: .
J: TRBJ2-1
D: TRBD2
V: TRBV19
DNA: TGTGCCAGTAGTCCAGGGAGGACTAGCGGGGGCTCCAATGAGCAGTTCTTC
CDR3: CASSPGRTSGGSNEQFF

size: few
J: TRBJ1-1
D: .
V: TRBV5-1
DNA: TGCGCCAGCAGCTTGGGGGAGTACACTGAAGCTTTCTTT
CDR3: CASSLGEYTEAFF

size: .
J: TRBJ2-7
D: TRBD2
V: TRBV5-1
DNA: TGCGCCAGCAGCTTGAGCGGGGCCTACGAGCAGTACTTC
CDR3: CASSLSGAYEQYF